This record concerns one TCR beta chain sequence. Survey-level TCR beta sequencing used the immunoSEQ assay. Data came from immunoSEQ multiplex PCR; TCRdb stores just in-frame clones and leaves some out. The data contain 68,000 or so clones, just under 95% of them singletons. The receptor's source is a man aged 40-50 years with rheumatoid arthritis. Sequenced material: PBMCs.

The CDR3 loop reads CASSSAHGGGPGETQYF. The CDR3 DNA is TGTGCCAGCAGCTCCGCCCACGGGGGAGGGCCGGGAGAGACCCAGTACTTC. The chain uses TRBV7-9 and TRBJ2-5, with 7 bases lining up with TRBD2. CDR1 SEHNR and CDR2 FQNEAQ come from the germline V gene (reference sequence). The junction had 15 bases not matched to a gene; V was cut back by 4 bases and J by 4 bases. The length of the CDR3 is 17 residues.